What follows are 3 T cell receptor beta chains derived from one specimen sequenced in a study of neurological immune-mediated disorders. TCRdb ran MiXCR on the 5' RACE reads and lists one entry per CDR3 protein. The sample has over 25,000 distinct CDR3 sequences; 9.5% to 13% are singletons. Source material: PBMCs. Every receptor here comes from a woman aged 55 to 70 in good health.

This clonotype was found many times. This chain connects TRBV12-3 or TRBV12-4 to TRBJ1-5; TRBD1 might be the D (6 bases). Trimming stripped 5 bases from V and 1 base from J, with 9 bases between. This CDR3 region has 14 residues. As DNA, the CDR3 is TGTGCCAGCAGTCGACAGGTCAGCAATCAGCCCCAGCATTTT. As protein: CASSRQVSNQPQHF.

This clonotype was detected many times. The CDR3 sequence is CASSLRVGSGNEQFF. The CDR3 DNA sequence: TGCGCCAGCAGCCTTCGGGTGGGGTCGGGCAATGAGCAGTTCTTC. This rearrangement joins TRBV5-1 to TRBJ2-1; D unclear. CDR1 and CDR2 (germline): SGHRS, YFSETQ. V gave up 4 bases and J gave up 6 bases, with 17 bases separating them. This CDR3 region has 15 residues.

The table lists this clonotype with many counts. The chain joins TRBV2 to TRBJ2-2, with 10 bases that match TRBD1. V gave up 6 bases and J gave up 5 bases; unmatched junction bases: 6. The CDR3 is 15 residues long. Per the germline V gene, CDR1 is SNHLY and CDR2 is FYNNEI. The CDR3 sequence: CASSSDRGSTGELFF. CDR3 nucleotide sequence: TGTGCCAGCAGCTCGGACAGGGGGTCTACCGGGGAGCTGTTTTTT.